The clone carrying this T cell receptor (beta chain) was observed a handful of times. What it binds is unknown. Sequenced with the Oncomine TCR Beta short-read assay was DNA taken from cultured CD4+ T cells. The genomic DNA was obtained from cultured CD4+ T cells by extraction with the QIAamp micro DNA kit. TCRdb re-derived calls from the PCR reads in MiXCR, one entry per CDR3 protein. The data show around 5,000 distinct CDR3 sequences, around 34% seen once. Treatment indicated: approximately 9-day PBMC culture with coronavirus spike peptide pools or control peptides (ViraFEST assay). This entry belongs to a study of vaccination and CD4 T cells after COVID-19. Overall study context: Mild disease affected roughly ten convalescent patients and severe disease one, all SARS-CoV-2 positive by nasal swab PCR.

This CDR3 has 16 amino acids. V lost 3 bases to trimming and J lost 3 bases, with 17 bases between them. The germline V gene has CDR1 MNHNS and CDR2 SASEGT. Overall study findings and caveats: Among reactive clones from convalescent patients, a median approximately 86% appeared only post-vaccination.

This receptor was obtained from a human donor who had recovered from COVID-19. The genes are TRBV6-1 and TRBJ1-2; D is possibly TRBD1 (5 bases). This specimen consisted of CD4+ T cells from blood, cultured in vitro, obtained after SARS-CoV-2 vaccination. This CDR3 is CASSDGSRGIHYGYTF. DNA for the CDR3: TGTGCCAGCAGTGACGGATCGAGGGGCATCCACTATGGCTACACCTTC.